What follows is one T cell receptor (beta chain) and its context. The antigen this receptor binds is unknown. No base quality information exists; no much larger clone differs at one position. The sample has other DNA sequences that encode this CDR3 too. The immunoSEQ Assay, a bias-controlled multiplex PCR, was used to amplify TCRbeta CDR3 regions from genomic DNA. In the original analysis: The number of nucleated cells in each sample was estimated from the amplification of reference gene primers within the assay. To quantify the absolute abundance of each unique TCRbeta CDR3 rearrangement, sequence reads were collapsed and filtered. For each sample, productive Simpson clonality was calculated as the square root of Simpson's diversity index across productive rearrangements. TCRdb holds this immuneACCESS table with in-frame rearrangements only. Some clones are missing; in checked studies, unresolved V genes explain under half, and the rest has no known cause. V and J calls and clone size follow that table, whereas D and trimming were derived from the DNA. Across this sample there are about 170,000 clones, with 92% seen only once. The ten largest clonotypes hold approximately 4.9% of the sample.

This sample is drawn from a study of blood T cell repertoires in COVID-19 (TCRdb year 2020). With regard to the full study: Samples covering the acute and convalescent phases of COVID-19 were provided by collaborators in the United States, Italy and Spain. The dataset comprised deeply sampled blood TCRbeta repertoires from subjects exposed to, actively infected with, or recovered from COVID-19. The repertoires were released in a freely available public database intended as a resource for research on the immune response to SARS-CoV-2. Where available, HLA class I and class II types were obtained from metadata supplied by the sample provider rather than from assay-based typing. The prospective study material was composed of cDNA or gDNA derived from T cells, B-cell-depleted T cells, or PBMCs. A de-identified subject ID, COVID-19 status, age in years and sex were almost always included in the sample metadata. The samples were drawn from the first 160 participants of the ongoing ImmuneRACE study and from 1,200 or so subjects provided by 6 global collaborators. General findings and caveats noted by the study authors: How much clinical and demographic metadata was included differed by source and by participant, and the metadata was provided uncurated.

One collaborating source in Seattle enrolled patients while the patients were actively infected and followed the patients over time throughout the course of disease. Each collaborating institution followed its own protocols to collect whole blood in K2EDTA tubes. For TCRbeta analysis, collaborator samples were shipped as frozen whole blood, as isolated PBMCs, or as DNA extracted from either sample type. Looking up the germline V gene (reference sequence) yields CDR1 LNHDA and CDR2 SQIVND. The CDR3 has 14 amino acids, counting the end cysteine and phenylalanine. Of the read, only the CDR3 DNA is kept; its 42 bases are in frame from base 1. V lost 5 bases and J lost 4 bases, and the count of bases not matched to a germline gene is 4.

The chain is encoded by TRBV19 joined to TRBJ1-1; a stretch of 10 junction bases matches TRBD1. Sample: peripheral blood. The TCR was taken from a man aged 25 to 40 with COVID-19, enrolled during active disease. CDR3 loop: CASSPGQGSTEAFF. The DNA is TGTGCCAGTAGTCCGGGACAGGGGAGCACTGAAGCTTTCTTT.